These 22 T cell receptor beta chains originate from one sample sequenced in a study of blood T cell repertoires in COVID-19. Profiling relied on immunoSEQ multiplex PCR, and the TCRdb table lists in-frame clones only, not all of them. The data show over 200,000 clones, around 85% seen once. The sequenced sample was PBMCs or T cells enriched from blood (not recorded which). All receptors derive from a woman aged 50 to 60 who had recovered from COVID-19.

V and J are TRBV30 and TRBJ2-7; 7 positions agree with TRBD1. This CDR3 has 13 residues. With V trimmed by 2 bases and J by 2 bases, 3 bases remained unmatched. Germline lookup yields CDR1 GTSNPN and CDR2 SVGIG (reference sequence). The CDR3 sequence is CAWSRTGPYEQYF. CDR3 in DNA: TGTGCCTGGAGTAGGACAGGTCCCTACGAGCAGTACTTC. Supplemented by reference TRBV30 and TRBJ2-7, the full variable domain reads SQTIHQWPATLVQPVGSPLSLECTVEGTSNPNLYWYRQAAGRGLQLLFYSVGIGQISSEVPQNLSASRPQDRQFILSSKKLLLSDSGFYLCAWSRTGPYEQYFGPGTRLTVT.

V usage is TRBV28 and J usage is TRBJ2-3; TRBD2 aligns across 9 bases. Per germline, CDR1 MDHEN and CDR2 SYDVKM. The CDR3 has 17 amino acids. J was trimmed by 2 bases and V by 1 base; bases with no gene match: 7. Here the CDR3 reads CASSLSPLAGPTDTQYF. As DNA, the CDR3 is TGTGCCAGCAGTTTATCCCCCCTAGCGGGGCCCACAGATACGCAGTATTTT.

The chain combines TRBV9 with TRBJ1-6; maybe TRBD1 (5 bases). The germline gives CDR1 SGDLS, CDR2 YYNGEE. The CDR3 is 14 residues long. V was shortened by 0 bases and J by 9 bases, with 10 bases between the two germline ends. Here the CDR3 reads CASSVDGGSSPLHF. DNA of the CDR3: TGTGCCAGCAGCGTAGACGGGGGGAGTTCACCCCTCCACTTT.

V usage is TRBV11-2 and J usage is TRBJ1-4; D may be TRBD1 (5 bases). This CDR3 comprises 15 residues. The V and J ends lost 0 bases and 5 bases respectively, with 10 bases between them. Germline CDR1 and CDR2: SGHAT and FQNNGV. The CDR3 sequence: CASSLERGPNEKLFF. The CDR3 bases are TGTGCCAGCAGCTTAGAGCGGGGCCCGAATGAAAAACTGTTTTTT.

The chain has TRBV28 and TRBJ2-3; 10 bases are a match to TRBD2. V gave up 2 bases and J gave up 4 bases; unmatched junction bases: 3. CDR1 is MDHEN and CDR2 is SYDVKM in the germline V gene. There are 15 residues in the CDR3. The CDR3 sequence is CASSLPSGRADTQYF. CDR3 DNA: TGTGCCAGCAGTTTACCTAGCGGGAGAGCAGATACGCAGTATTTT. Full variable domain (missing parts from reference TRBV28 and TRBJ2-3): DVKVTQSSRYLVKRTGEKVFLECVQDMDHENMFWYRQDPGLGLRLIYFSYDVKMKEKGDIPEGYSVSREKKERFSLILESASTNQTSMYLCASSLPSGRADTQYFGPGTRLTVL.

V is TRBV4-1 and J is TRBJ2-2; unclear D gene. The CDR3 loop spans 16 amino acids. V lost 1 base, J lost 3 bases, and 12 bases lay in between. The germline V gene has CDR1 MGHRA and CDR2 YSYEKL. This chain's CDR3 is CASSQGVSGYTGELFF. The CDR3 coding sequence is TGCGCCAGCAGCCAAGGGGTATCAGGTTACACCGGGGAGCTGTTTTTT.

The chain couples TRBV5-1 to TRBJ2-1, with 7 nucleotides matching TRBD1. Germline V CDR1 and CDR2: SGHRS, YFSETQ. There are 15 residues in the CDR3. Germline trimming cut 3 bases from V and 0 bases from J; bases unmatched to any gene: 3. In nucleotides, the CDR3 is TGCGCCAGCAGCTGGACAGGTGACTCCTACAATGAGCAGTTCTTC. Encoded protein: CASSWTGDSYNEQFF.

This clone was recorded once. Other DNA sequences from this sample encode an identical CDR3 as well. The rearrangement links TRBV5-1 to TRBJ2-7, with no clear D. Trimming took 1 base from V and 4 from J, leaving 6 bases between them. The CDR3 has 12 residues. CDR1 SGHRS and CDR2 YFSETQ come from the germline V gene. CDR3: CASSLTAYEQYF. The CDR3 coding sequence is TGCGCCAGCAGCTTGACAGCTTACGAGCAGTACTTC. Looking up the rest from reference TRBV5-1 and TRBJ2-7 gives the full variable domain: KAGVTQTPRYLIKTRGQQVTLSCSPISGHRSVSWYQQTPGQGLQFLFEYFSETQRNKGNFPGRFSGRQFSNSRSEMNVSTLELGDSALYLCASSLTAYEQYFGPGTRLTVT.

The CDR3 DNA sequence: TGCGCCAGCAGTATGCAGGCTTCAGATACGCAGTATTTT. Translated: CASSMQASDTQYF. The chain combines TRBV5-1 with TRBJ2-3; no firm D call. Germline V gives CDR1 SGHRS, CDR2 YFSETQ. This CDR3 region has 13 residues. Trimming took 5 bases from V and 4 from J, leaving 11 bases between them. The full variable domain, rest sourced from reference TRBV5-1 and TRBJ2-3, is KAGVTQTPRYLIKTRGQQVTLSCSPISGHRSVSWYQQTPGQGLQFLFEYFSETQRNKGNFPGRFSGRQFSNSRSEMNVSTLELGDSALYLCASSMQASDTQYFGPGTRLTVL.

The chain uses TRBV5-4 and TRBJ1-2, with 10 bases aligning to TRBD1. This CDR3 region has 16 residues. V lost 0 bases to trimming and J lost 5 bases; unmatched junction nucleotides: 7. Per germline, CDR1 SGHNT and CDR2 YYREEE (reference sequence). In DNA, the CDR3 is TGTGCCAGCAGCTTGGCTAGACAGGGGGCCCTTTATGGCTACACCTTC. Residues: CASSLARQGALYGYTF. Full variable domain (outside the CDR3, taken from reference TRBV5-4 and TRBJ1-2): ETGVTQSPTHLIKTRGQQVTLRCSSQSGHNTVSWYQQALGQGPQFIFQYYREEENGRGNFPPRFSGLQFPNYSSELNVNALELDDSALYLCASSLARQGALYGYTFGSGTRLTVV.

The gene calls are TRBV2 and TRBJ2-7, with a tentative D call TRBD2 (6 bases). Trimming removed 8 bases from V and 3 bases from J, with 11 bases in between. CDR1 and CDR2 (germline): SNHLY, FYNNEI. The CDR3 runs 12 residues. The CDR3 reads CASCGALYEQYF. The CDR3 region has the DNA TGTGCCAGCTGCGGGGCCCTCTACGAGCAGTACTTC.

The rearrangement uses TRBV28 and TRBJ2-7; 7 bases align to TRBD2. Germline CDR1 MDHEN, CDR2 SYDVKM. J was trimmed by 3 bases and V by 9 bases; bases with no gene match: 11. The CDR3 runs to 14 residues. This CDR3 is CASQRGGIFYEQYF. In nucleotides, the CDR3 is TGTGCCAGTCAGAGGGGAGGGATTTTCTACGAGCAGTACTTC. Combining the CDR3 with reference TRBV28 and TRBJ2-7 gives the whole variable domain DVKVTQSSRYLVKRTGEKVFLECVQDMDHENMFWYRQDPGLGLRLIYFSYDVKMKEKGDIPEGYSVSREKKERFSLILESASTNQTSMYLCASQRGGIFYEQYFGPGTRLTVT.

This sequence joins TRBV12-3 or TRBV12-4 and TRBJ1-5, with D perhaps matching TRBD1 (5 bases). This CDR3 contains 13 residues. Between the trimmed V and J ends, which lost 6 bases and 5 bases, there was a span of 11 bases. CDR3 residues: CASSRQSHQPQHF. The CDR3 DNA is TGTGCCAGCAGCAGACAGTCGCATCAGCCCCAGCATTTT.

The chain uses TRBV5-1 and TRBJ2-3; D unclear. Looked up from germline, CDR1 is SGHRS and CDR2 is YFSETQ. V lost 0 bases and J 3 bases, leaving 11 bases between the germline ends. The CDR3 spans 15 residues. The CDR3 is CASSLAFLETDTQYF. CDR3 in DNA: TGCGCCAGCAGCTTGGCCTTTCTAGAGACAGATACGCAGTATTTT.

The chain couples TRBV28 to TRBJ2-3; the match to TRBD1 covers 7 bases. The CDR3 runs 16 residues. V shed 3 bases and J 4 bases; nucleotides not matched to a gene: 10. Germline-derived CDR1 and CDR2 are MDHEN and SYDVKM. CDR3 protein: CASSLGDRVFADTQYF. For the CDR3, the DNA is TGTGCCAGCAGTTTGGGTGACAGGGTTTTCGCAGATACGCAGTATTTT.

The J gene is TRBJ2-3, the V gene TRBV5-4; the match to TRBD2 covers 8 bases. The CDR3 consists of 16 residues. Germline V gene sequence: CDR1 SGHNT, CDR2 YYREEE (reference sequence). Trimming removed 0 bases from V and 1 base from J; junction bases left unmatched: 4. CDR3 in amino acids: CASSLVLAGRTDTQYF. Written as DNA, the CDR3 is TGTGCCAGCAGCTTGGTCCTAGCGGGCCGCACAGATACGCAGTATTTT.

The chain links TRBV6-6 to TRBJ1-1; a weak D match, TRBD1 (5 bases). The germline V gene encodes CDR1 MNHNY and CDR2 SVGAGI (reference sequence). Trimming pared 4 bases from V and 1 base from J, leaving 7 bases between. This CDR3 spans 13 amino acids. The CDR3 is CASSLTENTEAFF. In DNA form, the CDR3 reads TGTGCCAGCAGTTTGACAGAGAACACTGAAGCTTTCTTT.

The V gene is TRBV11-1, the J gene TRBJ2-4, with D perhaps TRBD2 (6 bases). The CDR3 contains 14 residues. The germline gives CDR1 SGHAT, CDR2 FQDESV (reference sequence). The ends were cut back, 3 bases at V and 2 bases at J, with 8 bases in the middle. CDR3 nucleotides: TGTGCCAGCAGCTTGGGACTTTCCAAAAACATTCAGTACTTC. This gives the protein CASSLGLSKNIQYF.

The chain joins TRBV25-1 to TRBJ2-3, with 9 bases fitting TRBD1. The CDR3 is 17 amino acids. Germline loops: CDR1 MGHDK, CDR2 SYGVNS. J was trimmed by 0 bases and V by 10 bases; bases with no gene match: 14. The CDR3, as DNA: TGTGCCACCGGGGACAGGGCGGTGGGGCCTAGCACAGATACGCAGTATTTT. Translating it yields CATGDRAVGPSTDTQYF.

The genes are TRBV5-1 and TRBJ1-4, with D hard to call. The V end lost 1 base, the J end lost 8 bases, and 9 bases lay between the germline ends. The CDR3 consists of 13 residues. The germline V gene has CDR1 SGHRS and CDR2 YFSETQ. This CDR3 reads CASSLSAREKLFF. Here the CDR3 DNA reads TGCGCCAGCAGCTTGAGTGCTCGGGAAAAACTGTTTTTT.

The DNA of the CDR3 is TGTGCCAGTAGTATTTGGCTTGAATCAAACAATGAGCAGTTCTTC. Its translation: CASSIWLESNNEQFF. J is TRBJ2-1 and V is TRBV19; no firm D call. The length of the CDR3 is 15 residues. V dropped 3 bases and J dropped 5 bases, with 14 bases sitting between them. CDR1 is LNHDA, CDR2 SQIVND, per germline (reference sequence).

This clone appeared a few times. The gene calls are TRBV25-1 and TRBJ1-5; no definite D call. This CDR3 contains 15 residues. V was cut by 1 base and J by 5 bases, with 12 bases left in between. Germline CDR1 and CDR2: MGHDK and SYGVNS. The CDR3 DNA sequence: TGTGCCAGCAGTGAATGTGAGAGGAACGATCAGCCCCAGCATTTT. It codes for CASSECERNDQPQHF.